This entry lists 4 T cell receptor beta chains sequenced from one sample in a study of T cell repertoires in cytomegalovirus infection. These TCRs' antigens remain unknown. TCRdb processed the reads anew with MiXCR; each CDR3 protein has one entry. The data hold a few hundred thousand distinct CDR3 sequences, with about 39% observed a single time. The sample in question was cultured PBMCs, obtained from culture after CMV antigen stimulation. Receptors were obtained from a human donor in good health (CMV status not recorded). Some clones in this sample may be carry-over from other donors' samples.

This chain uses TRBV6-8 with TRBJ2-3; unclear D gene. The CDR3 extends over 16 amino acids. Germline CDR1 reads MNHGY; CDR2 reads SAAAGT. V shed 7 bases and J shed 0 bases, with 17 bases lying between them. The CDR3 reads CASNDPLGRSTDTQYF. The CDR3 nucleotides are TGTGCCAGCAACGACCCCTTGGGCCGTAGCACAGATACGCAGTATTTT.

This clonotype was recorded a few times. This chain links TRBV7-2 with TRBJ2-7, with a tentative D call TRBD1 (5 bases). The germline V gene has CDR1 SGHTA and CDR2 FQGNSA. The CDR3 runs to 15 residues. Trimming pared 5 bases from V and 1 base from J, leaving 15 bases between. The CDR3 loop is CASSALGQLSYEQYF. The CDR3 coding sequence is TGTGCCAGCAGCGCCCTGGGGCAGCTGTCCTACGAGCAGTACTTC.

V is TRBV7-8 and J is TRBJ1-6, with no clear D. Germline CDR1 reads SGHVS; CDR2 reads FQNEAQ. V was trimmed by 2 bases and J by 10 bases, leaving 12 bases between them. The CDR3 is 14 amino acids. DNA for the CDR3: TGTGCCAGCAGCTTAAGCTTAGGGCTCTCACCCCTCCACTTT. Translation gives CASSLSLGLSPLHF.

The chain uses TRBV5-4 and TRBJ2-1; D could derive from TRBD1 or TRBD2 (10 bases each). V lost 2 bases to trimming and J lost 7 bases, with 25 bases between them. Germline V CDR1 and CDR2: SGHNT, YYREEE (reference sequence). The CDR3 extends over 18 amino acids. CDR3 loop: CASSFGTGVSGRRNEQFF. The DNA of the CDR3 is TGTGCCAGCAGCTTCGGGACAGGGGTTAGCGGGAGGCGAAATGAGCAGTTCTTC. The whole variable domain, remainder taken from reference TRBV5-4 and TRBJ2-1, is ETGVTQSPTHLIKTRGQQVTLRCSSQSGHNTVSWYQQALGQGPQFIFQYYREEENGRGNFPPRFSGLQFPNYSSELNVNALELDDSALYLCASSFGTGVSGRRNEQFFGPGTRLTVL.